The rows below give T cell receptor beta chains drawn from one sample of a study of human T cells and chemical hapten exposure. TCRdb reprocessed the RACE reads with MiXCR, giving one entry per CDR3 protein. The sample carries 200,000 to 300,000 distinct CDR3 sequences, 7.5% to 9% recorded once. Sequences were derived from whole blood, sampled in connection with sensitization to the hapten diphenylcyclopropenone (DPC). These receptors were collected from a middle-aged woman with alopecia areata. Some clones in this sample may be carry-over from other donors' samples. CDR3s include the opening cysteine and the closing phenylalanine or tryptophan. Fields, in order: CDR3 protein, CDR3 DNA, V gene, D gene, J gene, clone size. D genes are given only for firm matches. Not all rows give a size; the values are once, few, many and, for expanded clones, a class.

CDR3 protein: CASSSSSPLAEQYF; CDR3 DNA: TGTGCCAGCAGTTCCTCCTCCCCACTGGCCGAGCAGTACTTC; V gene: TRBV28; D gene: .; J gene: TRBJ2-7; clone size: few
CDR3 protein: CSARELGGASYEQYF; CDR3 DNA: TGCAGTGCTAGAGAGTTGGGGGGCGCATCCTACGAGCAGTACTTC; V gene: TRBV20-1; D gene: .; J gene: TRBJ2-7; clone size: few
CDR3 protein: CASSLSVYQPQHF; CDR3 DNA: TGTGCCAGCAGTTTATCTGTGTATCAGCCCCAGCATTTT; V gene: TRBV27; D gene: .; J gene: TRBJ1-5; clone size: many
CDR3 protein: CASSLGPRTGEHF; CDR3 DNA: TGTGCCAGCAGCTTGGGCCCTCGTACAGGGGAGCACTTC; V gene: TRBV7-9; D gene: TRBD1; J gene: TRBJ2-7; clone size: few
CDR3 protein: CSVSAGDNWNEQFF; CDR3 DNA: TGCAGTGTCTCGGCGGGAGACAATTGGAATGAGCAGTTCTTC; V gene: TRBV20-1; D gene: TRBD2; J gene: TRBJ2-1; clone size: few
CDR3 protein: CASSSGQGTEAFF; CDR3 DNA: TGCGCCAGCAGCTCGGGACAGGGGACTGAAGCTTTCTTT; V gene: TRBV5-1; D gene: TRBD1; J gene: TRBJ1-1; clone size: many
CDR3 protein: CASSQGAQAYNEQFF; CDR3 DNA: TGTGCCAGCAGTCAGGGGGCGCAGGCCTACAATGAGCAGTTCTTC; V gene: TRBV27; D gene: TRBD1; J gene: TRBJ2-1; clone size: .
CDR3 protein: CASSSGTGQETQYF; CDR3 DNA: TGTGCCAGCAGCTCCGGGACAGGCCAAGAGACCCAGTACTTC; V gene: TRBV6-5; D gene: TRBD1; J gene: TRBJ2-5; clone size: many
CDR3 protein: CASSIQGEGQPQHF; CDR3 DNA: TGTGCCAGCAGTATTCAGGGGGAGGGTCAGCCCCAGCATTTT; V gene: TRBV28; D gene: TRBD1; J gene: TRBJ1-5; clone size: many
CDR3 protein: CGPKSPVNTEAFF; CDR3 DNA: TGCGGTCCCAAGAGTCCTGTGAACACTGAAGCTTTCTTT; V gene: TRBV20-1; D gene: .; J gene: TRBJ1-1; clone size: few
CDR3 protein: CSAYLLRAYEQYF; CDR3 DNA: TGCAGTGCCTACCTCTTGCGGGCCTACGAGCAGTACTTC; V gene: TRBV20-1; D gene: .; J gene: TRBJ2-7; clone size: .
CDR3 protein: CASSYAGVSNQPQHF; CDR3 DNA: TGTGCCAGCAGTTACGCAGGAGTTAGCAATCAGCCCCAGCATTTT; V gene: TRBV6-2/TRBV6-3; D gene: .; J gene: TRBJ1-5; clone size: few
CDR3 protein: CASSLPLATTYNEQFF; CDR3 DNA: TGTGCCAGCAGCTTACCGCTAGCGACAACCTACAATGAGCAGTTCTTC; V gene: TRBV7-9; D gene: .; J gene: TRBJ2-1; clone size: .
CDR3 protein: CATTWGGANVLTF; CDR3 DNA: TGTGCCACCACCTGGGGGGGGGCCAACGTCCTGACTTTC; V gene: TRBV28; D gene: .; J gene: TRBJ2-6; clone size: .
CDR3 protein: CASSYWHNEQFF; CDR3 DNA: TGTGCCAGCAGTTACTGGCACAATGAGCAGTTCTTC; V gene: TRBV6-2/TRBV6-3; D gene: .; J gene: TRBJ2-1; clone size: few
CDR3 protein: CASKGRSEQYF; CDR3 DNA: TGTGCCAGCAAGGGCCGATCCGAGCAGTACTTC; V gene: TRBV6-2/TRBV6-3; D gene: .; J gene: TRBJ2-7; clone size: few
CDR3 protein: CASSVSPGTSGSRYEQYF; CDR3 DNA: TGTGCCAGCAGCGTTAGCCCCGGGACTAGCGGCTCGCGCTACGAGCAGTACTTC; V gene: TRBV28; D gene: TRBD2; J gene: TRBJ2-7; clone size: few
CDR3 protein: CASRGTDSYSYTF; CDR3 DNA: TGTGCCAGCAGAGGGACAGACTCCTATAGCTACACCTTC; V gene: TRBV6-1; D gene: TRBD1; J gene: TRBJ1-2; clone size: .
CDR3 protein: CASSYSASVSGELFF; CDR3 DNA: TGTGCCAGCAGTTACTCGGCTAGCGTGAGCGGGGAGCTGTTTTTT; V gene: TRBV6-5; D gene: .; J gene: TRBJ2-2; clone size: .
CDR3 protein: CASSPQGVSTEAFF; CDR3 DNA: TGTGCCAGCAGCCCCCAGGGAGTTAGCACTGAAGCTTTCTTT; V gene: TRBV9; D gene: .; J gene: TRBJ1-1; clone size: many
CDR3 protein: CASIHAGQNNQPQHF; CDR3 DNA: TGTGCCAGCATTCACGCGGGACAAAACAATCAGCCCCAGCATTTT; V gene: TRBV28; D gene: .; J gene: TRBJ1-5; clone size: few
CDR3 protein: CASSLGQGSNTIYF; CDR3 DNA: TGCGCCAGCAGCCTGGGACAGGGCTCGAACACCATATATTTT; V gene: TRBV5-1; D gene: TRBD1; J gene: TRBJ1-3; clone size: .
CDR3 protein: CASSYDAGSSEKLFF; CDR3 DNA: TGTGCCAGCAGTTACGACGCAGGGAGTAGTGAAAAACTGTTTTTT; V gene: TRBV6-5; D gene: .; J gene: TRBJ1-4; clone size: .
CDR3 protein: CASSLGGSFDEQFF; CDR3 DNA: TGTGCCAGCAGTTTAGGGGGGAGTTTCGATGAGCAGTTCTTC; V gene: TRBV28; D gene: .; J gene: TRBJ2-1; clone size: many
CDR3 protein: CASSAPGEWGNQPQHF; CDR3 DNA: TGTGCCAGCAGCGCACCCGGGGAATGGGGCAATCAGCCCCAGCATTTT; V gene: TRBV28; D gene: .; J gene: TRBJ1-5; clone size: few
CDR3 protein: CASSYRQGHNSPLHF; CDR3 DNA: TGTGCCAGCAGTTATCGACAGGGACATAATTCACCCCTCCACTTT; V gene: TRBV6-5; D gene: TRBD1; J gene: TRBJ1-6; clone size: many
CDR3 protein: CALAPNTEAFF; CDR3 DNA: TGTGCCTTAGCCCCGAACACTGAAGCTTTCTTT; V gene: TRBV7-6; D gene: .; J gene: TRBJ1-1; clone size: few
CDR3 protein: CASSLTSGRALNTDTQYF; CDR3 DNA: TGTGCCAGCAGCTTAACTAGCGGGAGGGCCCTCAACACAGATACGCAGTATTTT; V gene: TRBV7-9; D gene: TRBD2; J gene: TRBJ2-3; clone size: .
CDR3 protein: CASSPGPILTYEQYF; CDR3 DNA: TGTGCCAGCAGCCCGGGACCGATCCTAACCTACGAGCAGTACTTC; V gene: TRBV11-2; D gene: .; J gene: TRBJ2-7; clone size: .
CDR3 protein: CASSPPGARTGNTIYF; CDR3 DNA: TGTGCCAGCAGTCCTCCGGGGGCGCGAACTGGAAACACCATATATTTT; V gene: TRBV28; D gene: .; J gene: TRBJ1-3; clone size: many
CDR3 protein: CASSPARGIPGELFF; CDR3 DNA: TGTGCCAGCAGCCCAGCGCGCGGGATCCCCGGGGAGCTGTTTTTT; V gene: TRBV3-1; D gene: .; J gene: TRBJ2-2; clone size: once
CDR3 protein: CASSLVASGRGTDTQYF; CDR3 DNA: TGCGCCAGCAGCTTGGTTGCTAGCGGGAGGGGCACAGATACGCAGTATTTT; V gene: TRBV5-1; D gene: TRBD2; J gene: TRBJ2-3; clone size: few
CDR3 protein: CANSRTSGSDEQFF; CDR3 DNA: TGCGCCAACAGCCGGACTAGCGGGAGCGATGAGCAGTTCTTC; V gene: TRBV4-1; D gene: TRBD2; J gene: TRBJ2-1; clone size: .
CDR3 protein: CAISPLAGDNEQFF; CDR3 DNA: TGTGCCATCAGTCCTCTAGCGGGAGATAATGAGCAGTTCTTC; V gene: TRBV10-3; D gene: TRBD2; J gene: TRBJ2-1; clone size: few
CDR3 protein: CASRSQRMDNEQFF; CDR3 DNA: TGTGCCAGCCGGTCGCAGCGGATGGACAATGAGCAGTTCTTC; V gene: TRBV6-6; D gene: .; J gene: TRBJ2-1; clone size: .
CDR3 protein: CASSLVGSGANVLTF; CDR3 DNA: TGTGCCAGCAGCTTAGTGGGCTCTGGGGCCAACGTCCTGACTTTC; V gene: TRBV7-9; D gene: .; J gene: TRBJ2-6; clone size: many